Sequencing of this T cell receptor (beta chain) was carried out in a study of blood T cell repertoires in COVID-19. Study-wide background: Donors in the United States, Italy and Spain gave samples during acute or convalescent COVID-19. The analysed material was cDNA or gDNA that came from T cells, B-cell-depleted T cells, or PBMCs.

Germline V gene sequence: CDR1 LGHDT, CDR2 YNNKEL (reference sequence). CDR3 length: 14 residues. Trimming left V 1 base short and J 7 bases short, with 11 bases between. Original analysis: The assay estimated nucleated cells by amplifying reference gene primers. Profiling relied on immunoSEQ multiplex PCR, and the TCRdb table lists in-frame clones only, not all of them. That table is the source of V, J and clone size, and D and trimming were worked out from the DNA. The repertoire holds about 250,000 clones, with 88% as singletons. This chain joins TRBV3-1 (or the pseudogene TRBV3-2) and TRBJ2-1; no firm D call. The sample comprised peripheral blood. The TCR was taken from a man older than 75 with acute or convalescent COVID-19. CDR3 sequence (DNA): TGTGCCAGCAGCCAAGGATTTGGAGTAAATGAGCAGTTCTTC. It yields the protein CASSQGFGVNEQFF.